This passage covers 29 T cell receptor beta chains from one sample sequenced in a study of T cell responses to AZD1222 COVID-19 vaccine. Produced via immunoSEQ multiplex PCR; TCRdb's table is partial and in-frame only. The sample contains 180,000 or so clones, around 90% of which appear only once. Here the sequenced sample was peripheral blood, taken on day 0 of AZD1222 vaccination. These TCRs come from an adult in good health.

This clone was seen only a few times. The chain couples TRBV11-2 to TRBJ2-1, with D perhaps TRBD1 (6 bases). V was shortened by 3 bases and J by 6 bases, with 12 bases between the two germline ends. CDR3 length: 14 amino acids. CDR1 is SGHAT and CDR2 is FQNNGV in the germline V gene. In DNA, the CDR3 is TGTGCCAGCAGCTTCATGTGGGACACCAATGAGCAGTTCTTC. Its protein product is CASSFMWDTNEQFF.

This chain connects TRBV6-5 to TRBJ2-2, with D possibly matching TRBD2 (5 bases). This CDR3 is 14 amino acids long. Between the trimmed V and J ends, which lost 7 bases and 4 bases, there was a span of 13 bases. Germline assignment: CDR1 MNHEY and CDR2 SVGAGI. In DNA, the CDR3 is TGTGCCAGCATCCTAAAGCGGCCCACCGGGGAGCTGTTTTTT. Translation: CASILKRPTGELFF.

This CDR3 reads CASSLAGNQGLKFEQYF. The CDR3 DNA reads as TGTGCCAGCAGTTTGGCGGGGAATCAGGGTCTAAAGTTCGAGCAGTACTTC. V usage is TRBV27 and J usage is TRBJ2-7; D possibly corresponds to TRBD2 (6 bases). Germline lookup yields CDR1 MNHEY and CDR2 SMNVEV (reference sequence). The V gene lost 3 bases and the J gene lost 6 bases, with 24 bases spanning the gap. This CDR3 comprises 17 residues.

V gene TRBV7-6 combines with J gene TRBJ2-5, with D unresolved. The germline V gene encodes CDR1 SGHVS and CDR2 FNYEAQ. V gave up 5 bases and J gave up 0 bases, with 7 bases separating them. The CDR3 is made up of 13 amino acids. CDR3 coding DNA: TGTGCCAGCAGCCCGAGGTACCAAGAGACCCAGTACTTC. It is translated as CASSPRYQETQYF.

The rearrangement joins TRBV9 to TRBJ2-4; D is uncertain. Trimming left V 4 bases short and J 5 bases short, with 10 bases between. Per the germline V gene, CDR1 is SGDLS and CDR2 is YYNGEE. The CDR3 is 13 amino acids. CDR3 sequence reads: CASSSSRENIQYF. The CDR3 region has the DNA TGTGCCAGCAGCTCCTCAAGGGAAAACATTCAGTACTTC.

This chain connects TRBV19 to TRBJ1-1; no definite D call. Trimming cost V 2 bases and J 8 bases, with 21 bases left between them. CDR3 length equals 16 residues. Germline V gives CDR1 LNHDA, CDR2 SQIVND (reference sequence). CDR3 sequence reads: CASSIIRPTTPQEAFF. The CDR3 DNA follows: TGTGCCAGTAGTATAATTCGTCCTACTACCCCACAAGAAGCTTTCTTT. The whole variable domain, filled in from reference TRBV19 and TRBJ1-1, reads DGGITQSPKYLFRKEGQNVTLSCEQNLNHDAMYWYRQDPGQGLRLIYYSQIVNDFQKGDIAEGYSVSREKKESFPLTVTSAQKNPTAFYLCASSIIRPTTPQEAFFGQGTRLTVV.

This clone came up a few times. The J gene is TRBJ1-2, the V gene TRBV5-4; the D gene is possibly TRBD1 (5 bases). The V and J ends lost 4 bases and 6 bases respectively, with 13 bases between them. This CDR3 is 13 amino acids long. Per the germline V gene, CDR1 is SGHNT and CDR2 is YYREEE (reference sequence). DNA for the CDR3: TGTGCCAGCAGCGTCATGAGGGGCGATGGCTACACCTTC. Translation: CASSVMRGDGYTF.

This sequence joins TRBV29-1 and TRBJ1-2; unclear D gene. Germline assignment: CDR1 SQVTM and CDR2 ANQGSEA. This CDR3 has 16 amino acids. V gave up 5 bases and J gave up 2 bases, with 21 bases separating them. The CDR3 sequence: CSVISPSSDDNYGYTF. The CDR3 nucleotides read TGCAGCGTTATCTCCCCGTCGAGTGACGACAACTATGGCTACACCTTC.

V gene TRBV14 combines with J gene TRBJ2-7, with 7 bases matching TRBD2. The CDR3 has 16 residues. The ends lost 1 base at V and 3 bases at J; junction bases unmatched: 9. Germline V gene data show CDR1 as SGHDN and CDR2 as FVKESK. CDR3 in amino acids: CASSQGAGVVLYEQYF. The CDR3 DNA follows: TGTGCCAGCAGCCAAGGGGCGGGAGTGGTTCTCTACGAGCAGTACTTC.

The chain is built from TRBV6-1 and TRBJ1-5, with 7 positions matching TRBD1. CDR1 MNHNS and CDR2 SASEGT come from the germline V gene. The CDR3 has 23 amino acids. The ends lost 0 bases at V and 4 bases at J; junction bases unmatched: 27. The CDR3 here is CASSEAFSLTGAAGWWWNQPQHF. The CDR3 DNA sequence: TGTGCCAGCAGTGAAGCGTTTAGCCTTACAGGGGCGGCGGGGTGGTGGTGGAATCAGCCCCAGCATTTT.

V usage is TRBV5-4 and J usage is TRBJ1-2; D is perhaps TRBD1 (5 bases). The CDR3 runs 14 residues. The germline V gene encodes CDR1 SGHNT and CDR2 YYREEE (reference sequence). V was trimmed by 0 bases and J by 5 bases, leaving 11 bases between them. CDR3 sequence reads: CASSLEGLRYGYTF. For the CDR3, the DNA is TGTGCCAGCAGCTTGGAGGGGCTAAGGTATGGCTACACCTTC.

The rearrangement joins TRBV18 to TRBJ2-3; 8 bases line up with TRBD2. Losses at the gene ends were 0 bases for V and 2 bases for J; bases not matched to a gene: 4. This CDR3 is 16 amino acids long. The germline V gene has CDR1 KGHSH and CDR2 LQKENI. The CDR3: CASSPPRLATTDTQYF. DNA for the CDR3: TGTGCCAGCTCACCACCGAGACTAGCGACCACAGATACGCAGTATTTT. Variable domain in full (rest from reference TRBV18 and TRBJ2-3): NAGVMQNPRHLVRRRGQEARLRCSPMKGHSHVYWYRQLPEEGLKFMVYLQKENIIDESGMPKERFSAEFPKEGPSILRIQQVVRGDSAAYFCASSPPRLATTDTQYFGPGTRLTVL.

CDR3 bases: TGTGCCAGCAGTCCGCCGAGGGGGCAGTATGGCTACACCTTC. Translation: CASSPPRGQYGYTF. The J gene is TRBJ1-2, the V gene TRBV5-6; 7 nucleotides match TRBD1. V shed 5 bases and J 5 bases; nucleotides not matched to a gene: 9. Germline CDR1 SGHDT, CDR2 YYEEEE. There are 14 residues in the CDR3.

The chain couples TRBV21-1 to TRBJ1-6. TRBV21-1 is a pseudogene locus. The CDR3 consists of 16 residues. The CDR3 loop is CASSIGTGVYHSPLHF. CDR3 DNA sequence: TGTGCCAGCAGCATAGGGACTGGAGTTTATCATTCACCCCTCCACTTT.

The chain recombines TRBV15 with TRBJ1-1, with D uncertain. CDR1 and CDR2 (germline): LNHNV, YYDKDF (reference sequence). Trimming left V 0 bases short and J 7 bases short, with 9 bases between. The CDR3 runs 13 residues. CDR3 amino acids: CATSRDAGDEAFF. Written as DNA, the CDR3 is TGTGCCACCAGCAGAGATGCGGGTGATGAAGCTTTCTTT.

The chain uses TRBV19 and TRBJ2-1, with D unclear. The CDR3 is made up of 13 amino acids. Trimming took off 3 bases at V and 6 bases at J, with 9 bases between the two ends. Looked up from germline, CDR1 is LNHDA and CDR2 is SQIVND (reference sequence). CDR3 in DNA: TGTGCCAGTAGTATGGGTCCGGCCAATGAGCAGTTCTTC. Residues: CASSMGPANEQFF.

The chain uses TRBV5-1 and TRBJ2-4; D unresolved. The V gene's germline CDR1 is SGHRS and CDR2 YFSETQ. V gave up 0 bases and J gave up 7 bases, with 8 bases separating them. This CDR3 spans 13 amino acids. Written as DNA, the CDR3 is TGCGCCAGCAGCTTGGGGGAAGCGAACATTCAGTACTTC. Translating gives CASSLGEANIQYF.

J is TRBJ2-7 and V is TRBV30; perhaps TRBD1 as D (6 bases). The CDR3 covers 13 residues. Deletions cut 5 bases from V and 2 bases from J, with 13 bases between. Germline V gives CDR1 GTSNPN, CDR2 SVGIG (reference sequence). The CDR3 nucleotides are TGTGCCTGGTCTGAGACAGGTCCCTACGAGCAGTACTTC. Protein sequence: CAWSETGPYEQYF.

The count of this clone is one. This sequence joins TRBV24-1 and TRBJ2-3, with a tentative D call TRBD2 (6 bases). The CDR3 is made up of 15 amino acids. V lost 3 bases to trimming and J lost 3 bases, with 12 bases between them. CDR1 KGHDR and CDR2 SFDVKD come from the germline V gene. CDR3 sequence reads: CATSDPGGRTDTQYF. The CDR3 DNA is TGTGCCACCAGTGATCCCGGTGGGAGGACAGATACGCAGTATTTT.

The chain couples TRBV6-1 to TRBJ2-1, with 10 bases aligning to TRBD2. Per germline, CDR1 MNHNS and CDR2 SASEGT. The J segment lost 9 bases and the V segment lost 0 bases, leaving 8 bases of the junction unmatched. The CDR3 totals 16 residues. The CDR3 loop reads CASSEASLAGAGEQFF. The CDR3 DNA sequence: TGTGCCAGCAGTGAAGCGTCCCTAGCGGGAGCTGGTGAGCAGTTCTTC.

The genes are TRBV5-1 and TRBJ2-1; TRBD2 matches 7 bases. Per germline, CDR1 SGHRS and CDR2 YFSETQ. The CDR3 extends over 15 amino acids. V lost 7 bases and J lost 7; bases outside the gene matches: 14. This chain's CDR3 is CASVDGGSTGNEQFF. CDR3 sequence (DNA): TGCGCCAGCGTGGACGGCGGGAGTACGGGTAATGAGCAGTTCTTC.

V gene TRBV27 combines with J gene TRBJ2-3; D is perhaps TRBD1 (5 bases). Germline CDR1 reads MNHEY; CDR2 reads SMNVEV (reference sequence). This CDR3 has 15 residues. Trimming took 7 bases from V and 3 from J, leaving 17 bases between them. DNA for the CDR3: TGTGCCAGCACCTCGGCAGGGTCGCCTACAGATACGCAGTATTTT. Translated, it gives CASTSAGSPTDTQYF.

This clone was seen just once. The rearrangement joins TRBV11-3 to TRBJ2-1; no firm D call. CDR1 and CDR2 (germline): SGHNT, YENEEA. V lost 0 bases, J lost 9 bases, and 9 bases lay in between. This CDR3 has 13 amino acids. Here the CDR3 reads CASSLDGVGEQFF. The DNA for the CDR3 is TGTGCCAGCAGCTTAGACGGCGTGGGTGAGCAGTTCTTC. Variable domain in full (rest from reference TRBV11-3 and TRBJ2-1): EAGVVQSPRYKIIEKKQPVAFWCNPISGHNTLYWYLQNLGQGPELLIRYENEEAVDDSQLPKDRFSAERLKGVDSTLKIQPAELGDSAVYLCASSLDGVGEQFFGPGTRLTVL.

DNA of the CDR3: TGTGCCAGCAGCCAGGGAGTTTTGCTAGCGGGGGGAGAGACCCAGTACTTC. It yields the protein CASSQGVLLAGGETQYF. The chain employs TRBV3-1 (or the pseudogene TRBV3-2) and TRBJ2-5; 11 bases align to TRBD2. V lost 3 bases to trimming and J lost 4 bases; unmatched junction nucleotides: 10. There are 17 residues in the CDR3. Germline V gene data show CDR1 as LGHDT and CDR2 as YNNKEL (reference sequence).

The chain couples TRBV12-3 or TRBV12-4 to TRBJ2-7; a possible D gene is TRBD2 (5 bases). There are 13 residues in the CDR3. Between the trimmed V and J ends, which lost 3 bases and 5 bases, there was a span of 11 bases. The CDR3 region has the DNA TGTGCCAGCAGTTTCTCGGGATACAACGAGCAGTACTTC. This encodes CASSFSGYNEQYF.

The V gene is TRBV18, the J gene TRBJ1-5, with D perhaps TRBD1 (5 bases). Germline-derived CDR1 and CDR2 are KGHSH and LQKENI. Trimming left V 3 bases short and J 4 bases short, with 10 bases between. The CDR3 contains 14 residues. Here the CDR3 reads CASSPWEGNQPQHF. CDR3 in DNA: TGTGCCAGCTCACCGTGGGAGGGGAATCAGCCCCAGCATTTT.

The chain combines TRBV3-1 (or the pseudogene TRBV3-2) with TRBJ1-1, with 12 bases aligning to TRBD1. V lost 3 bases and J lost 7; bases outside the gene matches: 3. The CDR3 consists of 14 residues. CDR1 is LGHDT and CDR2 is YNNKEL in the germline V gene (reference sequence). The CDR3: CASSHGTGGFEAFF. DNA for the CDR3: TGTGCCAGCAGCCACGGGACAGGGGGCTTTGAAGCTTTCTTT.

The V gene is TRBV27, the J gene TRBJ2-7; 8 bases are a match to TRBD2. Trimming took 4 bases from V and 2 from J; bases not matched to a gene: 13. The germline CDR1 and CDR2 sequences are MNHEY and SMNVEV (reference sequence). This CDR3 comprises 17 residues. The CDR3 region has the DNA TGTGCCAGCAGTTCCCGGTGGGTAGCGGGAAATGCCTACGAGCAGTACTTC. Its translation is CASSSRWVAGNAYEQYF.

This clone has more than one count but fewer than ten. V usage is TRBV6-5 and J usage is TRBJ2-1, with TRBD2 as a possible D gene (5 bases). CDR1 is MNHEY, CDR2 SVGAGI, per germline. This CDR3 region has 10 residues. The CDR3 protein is CVTERGEQFF. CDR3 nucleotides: TGTGTAACGGAACGGGGTGAGCAGTTCTTC.